The clone carrying this TCR beta chain was counted a single time. Its antigen remains unidentified. The data derive from a study of PD-1 blockade in mismatch repair-deficient tumors. As for the study in general: Enrolled about 2013-2017, patients had progressing, pretreated mismatch repair-deficient cancers of about a dozen types.

Mismatch repair deficiency was confirmed in all patients, by PCR or immunohistochemistry. TCRs were sequenced from a few patients responding to pembrolizumab. Some clones are missing from TCRdb's copy, which holds only in-frame ones; the method was immunoSEQ multiplex PCR. The sample contains around 120,000 clones, roughly nine tenths of which appear only once. Regarding the study as a whole: Tumor-resident clones, often absent from pretreatment blood, expanded after pembrolizumab and then contracted.

With 4 bases removed from V and 8 bases from J, the gap between germline ends came to 17 bases. The CDR3 runs 14 residues. Germline assignment: CDR1 LGHNA and CDR2 YSLEER. Sequenced here: peripheral blood, sampled 44 weeks after starting pembrolizumab. The receptor's source is an adult with mismatch repair-deficient cancer. The chain combines TRBV4-3 with TRBJ1-2, with D unclear. CDR3 bases: TGCGCCAGCAGCCCAAACCTGGAGGGTATCGGCTACACCTTC. Protein: CASSPNLEGIGYTF.